The source of this T cell receptor (beta chain) is a study of T cell changes during pregnancy in multiple sclerosis. Measured with immunoSEQ multiplex PCR; TCRdb has only the in-frame clones, and not every one. Of tens of thousands of clones detected, about 93% appear once; the ten largest clones hold over 0.3%. The CDR3 is 16 amino acids. The sequencing used CD4+ T cells from peripheral blood mononuclear cells, collected in the third trimester of pregnancy. The J gene is TRBJ1-1, the V gene TRBV21-1. TRBV21-1 is listed as a pseudogene. The sequence came from a female donor in good health, enrolled as a control in a pregnancy study. CDR3 region: CASSKVGGLGAEEAFF. In DNA form, the CDR3 reads TGTGCCAGCAGCAAAGTAGGAGGACTGGGAGCAGAAGAAGCTTTCTTT.